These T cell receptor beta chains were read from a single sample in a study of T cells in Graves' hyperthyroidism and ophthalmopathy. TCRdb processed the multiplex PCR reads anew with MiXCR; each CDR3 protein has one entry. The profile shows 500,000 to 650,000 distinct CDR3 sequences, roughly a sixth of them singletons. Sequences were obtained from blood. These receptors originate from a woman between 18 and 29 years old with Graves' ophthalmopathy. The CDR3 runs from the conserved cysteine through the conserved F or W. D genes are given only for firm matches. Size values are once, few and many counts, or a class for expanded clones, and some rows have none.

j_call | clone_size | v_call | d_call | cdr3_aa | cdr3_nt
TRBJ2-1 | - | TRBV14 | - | CASSQVGYGASYNEQFF | TGTGCCAGCAGCCAAGTTGGGTATGGGGCATCCTACAATGAGCAGTTCTTC
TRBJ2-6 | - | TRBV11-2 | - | CASSFNLARVLTF | TGTGCCAGCAGCTTTAATTTAGCCCGTGTCCTGACTTTC
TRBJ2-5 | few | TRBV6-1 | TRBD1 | CASSKAGTGQETQYF | TGTGCCAGCAGCAAAGCCGGGACAGGCCAAGAGACCCAGTACTTC
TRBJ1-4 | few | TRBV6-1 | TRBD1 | CASSYGGTGREKLFF | TGTGCCAGCAGTTACGGCGGGACAGGGCGGGAAAAACTGTTTTTT
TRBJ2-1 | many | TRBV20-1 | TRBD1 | CSAPGQRQNEQFF | TGCAGTGCTCCGGGACAGCGTCAAAATGAGCAGTTCTTC
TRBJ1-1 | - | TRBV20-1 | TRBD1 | CSAQEVGTGAEAFF | TGCAGTGCCCAAGAAGTGGGGACAGGGGCTGAAGCTTTCTTT
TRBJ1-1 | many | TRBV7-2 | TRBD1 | CASSPSGTGSMNTEAFF | TGTGCCAGCAGCCCTTCCGGGACAGGGTCTATGAACACTGAAGCTTTCTTT
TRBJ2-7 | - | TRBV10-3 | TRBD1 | CAIKGATSYEQYF | TGTGCCATCAAGGGGGCGACCTCCTACGAGCAGTACTTC
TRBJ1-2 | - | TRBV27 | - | CASRSRIGFYGYTF | TGTGCCAGCAGATCCCGGATAGGGTTCTATGGCTACACCTTC
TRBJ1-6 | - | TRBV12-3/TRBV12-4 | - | CTSSLSGSSYNSPLHF | TGTACCAGCAGTTTGTCAGGGAGCTCCTATAATTCACCCCTCCACTTT
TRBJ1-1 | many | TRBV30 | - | CAWSVHPAGEAFF | TGTGCCTGGAGTGTACACCCCGCTGGTGAAGCTTTCTTT
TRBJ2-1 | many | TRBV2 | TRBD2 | CASSLLAGDNEQFF | TGTGCCAGCAGTCTACTAGCGGGAGACAATGAGCAGTTCTTC
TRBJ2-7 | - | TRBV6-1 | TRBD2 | CASSAPLVAGGGSYEQYF | TGTGCCAGCAGTGCACCTCTTGTAGCGGGAGGGGGGTCCTACGAGCAGTACTTC
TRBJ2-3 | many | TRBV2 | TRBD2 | CASSWSGLAGGPSTDTQYF | TGTGCCAGCAGCTGGTCTGGACTAGCGGGGGGGCCCAGCACAGATACGCAGTATTTT
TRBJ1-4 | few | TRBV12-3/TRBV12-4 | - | CASSKGTASNEKLFF | TGTGCCAGCAGCAAAGGGACGGCGAGTAATGAAAAACTGTTTTTT
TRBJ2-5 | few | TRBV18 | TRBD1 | CASSPTGVETQYF | TGTGCCAGTAGTCCTACAGGGGTGGAGACCCAGTACTTC
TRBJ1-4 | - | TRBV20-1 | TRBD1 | CSARGGTGGINEKLFF | TGCAGTGCTAGAGGAGGGACAGGGGGGATTAATGAAAAACTGTTTTTT
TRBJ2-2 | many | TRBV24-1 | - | CATSASARTGELFF | TGTGCCACCAGTGCTTCAGCGCGAACCGGGGAGCTGTTTTTT
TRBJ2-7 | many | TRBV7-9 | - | CASSSGFPLGYEQYF | TGTGCCAGCAGTTCAGGGTTCCCCCTTGGCTACGAGCAGTACTTC
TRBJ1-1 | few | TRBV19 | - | CASSIFSGHTEAFF | TGTGCCAGTAGTATATTTTCAGGGCACACTGAAGCTTTCTTT
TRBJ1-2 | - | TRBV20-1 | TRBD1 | CSARGTGGYTF | TGCAGTGCTAGGGGGACAGGGGGCTACACCTTC
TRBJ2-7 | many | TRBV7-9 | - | CASSSRKGFPYEQYF | TGTGCCAGCAGCTCAAGAAAGGGGTTCCCCTACGAGCAGTACTTC
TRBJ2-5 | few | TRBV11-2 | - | CASSRIRTDPLHRETQYF | TGTGCCAGCAGCCGAATCAGGACAGACCCACTACACCGAGAGACCCAGTACTTC
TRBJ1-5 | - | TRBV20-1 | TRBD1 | CSARTGTGGNQPQHF | TGCAGTGCTAGAACCGGGACAGGGGGGAATCAGCCCCAGCATTTT
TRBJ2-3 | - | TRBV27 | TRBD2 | CASSRGGAPDTQYF | TGTGCCAGCAGTCGCGGGGGGGCCCCAGATACGCAGTATTTT
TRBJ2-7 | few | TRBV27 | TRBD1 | CASSITGTGAYEQYF | TGTGCCAGCAGCATTACCGGGACAGGGGCCTACGAGCAGTACTTC
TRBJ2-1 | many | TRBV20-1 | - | CSAWEYNEQFF | TGCAGTGCCTGGGAGTACAATGAGCAGTTCTTC
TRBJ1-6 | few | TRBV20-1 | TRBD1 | CSARSTGGEPNSPLHF | TGCAGTGCTAGATCGACAGGGGGCGAACCTAATTCACCCCTCCACTTT
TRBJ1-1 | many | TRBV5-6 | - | CASSLQGPEAFF | TGTGCCAGCAGCTTGCAGGGGCCTGAAGCTTTCTTT
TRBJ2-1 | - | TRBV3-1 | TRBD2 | CASSQGGGRIHNEQFF | TGTGCCAGCAGCCAAGGTGGCGGGAGGATCCACAATGAGCAGTTCTTC
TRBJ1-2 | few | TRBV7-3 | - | CASSLITSFSYGYTF | TGTGCCAGCAGCTTAATTACCAGTTTCAGCTATGGCTACACCTTC
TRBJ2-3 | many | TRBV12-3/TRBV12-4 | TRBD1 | CASSRTGGQADTQYF | TGTGCCAGCAGCCGGACAGGGGGTCAAGCAGATACGCAGTATTTT
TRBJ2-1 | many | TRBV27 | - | CASSPTRLHSYNEQFF | TGTGCCAGCAGTCCTACTAGGTTGCACTCCTACAATGAGCAGTTCTTC
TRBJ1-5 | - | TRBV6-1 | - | CASGDPNQPQHF | TGTGCCAGCGGGGATCCCAATCAGCCCCAGCATTTT
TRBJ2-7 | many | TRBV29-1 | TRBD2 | CSVGIAGAYEQYF | TGCAGCGTTGGAATAGCGGGAGCCTACGAGCAGTACTTC
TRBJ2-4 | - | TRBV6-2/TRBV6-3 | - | CASRPSQNIQYF | TGTGCCAGCAGGCCCAGTCAAAACATTCAGTACTTC
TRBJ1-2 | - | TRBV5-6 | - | CASSPSSGGSRINYGYTF | TGTGCCAGCAGCCCATCAAGCGGGGGCAGCAGAATTAACTATGGCTACACCTTC
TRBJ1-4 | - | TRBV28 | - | CASSYYRGGANEKLFF | TGTGCCAGCAGTTACTATCGGGGGGGGGCTAATGAAAAACTGTTTTTT
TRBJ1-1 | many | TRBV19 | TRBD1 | CASSIGDRASNTEAFF | TGTGCCAGTAGTATCGGGGACAGGGCTTCGAACACTGAAGCTTTCTTT
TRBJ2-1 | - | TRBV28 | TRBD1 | CASSLDRVVNEQFF | TGTGCCAGCAGTTTGGACAGGGTTGTAAATGAGCAGTTCTTC
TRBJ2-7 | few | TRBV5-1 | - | CASSFGFRESSYEQYF | TGCGCCAGCAGCTTTGGATTCCGGGAAAGCTCCTACGAGCAGTACTTC
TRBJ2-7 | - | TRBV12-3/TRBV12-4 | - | CASRQGGGYYEQYF | TGTGCCAGCAGACAGGGTGGCGGGTACTACGAGCAGTACTTC
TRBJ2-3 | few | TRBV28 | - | CASSPRSLSGTDTQYF | TGTGCCAGCAGTCCAAGGTCCTTAAGCGGTACAGATACGCAGTATTTT
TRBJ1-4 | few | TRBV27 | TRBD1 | CASSPTGGTANEKLFF | TGTGCCAGCAGTCCGACAGGGGGCACGGCTAATGAAAAACTGTTTTTT
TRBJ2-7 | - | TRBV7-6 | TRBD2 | CASSSGTGLAAYEQYF | TGTGCCAGCAGCTCAGGAACGGGACTAGCGGCCTACGAGCAGTACTTC
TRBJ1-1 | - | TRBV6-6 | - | CASSYVGGTEAFF | TGTGCCAGCAGTTACGTGGGGGGCACTGAAGCTTTCTTT
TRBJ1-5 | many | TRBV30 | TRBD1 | CAWTAGTGGLVNQPQHF | TGTGCCTGGACCGCCGGGACAGGGGGCCTCGTCAATCAGCCCCAGCATTTT